This TCR beta chain emerged from a study of T cell clonality in common variable immunodeficiency. The repertoire was sequenced with immunoSEQ multiplex PCR; TCRdb's copy has only in-frame clones and lacks some. This repertoire holds about 39,000 clones, and none appear only once. This clone was picked up many times. Antigen specificity is unknown. Donors gave roughly 4.5 to 8.5 ml heparinized peripheral whole blood. Points from the study as a whole: Compared with healthy controls, CVID subjects showed increased TCRbeta clonality, mostly in about a third. Common variable immunodeficiency TCR beta sequences reportedly had fewer deletions and N-nucleotide insertions.

Material for sequencing was peripheral blood mononuclear cells. The source is a person between 18 and 75 years old in good health.

CDR3 in amino acids: CASSEEARGTQYF. The CDR3 bases that were read are TGTGCCAGCAGTGAAGAGGCTCGTGGGACC. The chain employs TRBV2 and TRBJ2-5; D is uncertain. The sequence runs out 3 residues before the end of the CDR3; the remainder is reconstructed from the germline J gene. The CDR3 is 13 residues long. The ends were cut back, 1 base at V and 7 bases at J, with 10 bases in the middle. Per the germline V gene, CDR1 is SNHLY and CDR2 is FYNNEI. Drawing the rest from reference TRBV2 and TRBJ2-5, the complete variable domain is EPEVTQTPSHQVTQMGQEVILRCVPISNHLYFYWYRQILGQKVEFLVSFYNNEISEKSEIFDDQFSVERPDGSNFTLKIRSTKLEDSAMYFCASSEEARGTQYFGPGTRLLVL.